Listed below are T cell receptor beta chains from one sample, sequenced in a study. Each CDR3 protein gets one entry after TCRdb re-called the 5' RACE reads with MiXCR. The sample yields fewer than 55,000 distinct CDR3 sequences, around a fifth seen once. The specimen sequenced was Tregs sorted from a lymph node. These receptors came from a female donor with breast cancer. Both conserved end residues are part of each CDR3. The D gene is left open where the match is weak. The size entry is marked missing in some rows and otherwise reads once, few, many or a size class.

size	V	D	J	CDR3	DNA
.	TRBV20-1	.	TRBJ1-3	CSARDFSGNTIYF	TGCAGTGCTCGGGACTTCTCTGGAAACACCATATATTTT
few	TRBV5-1	.	TRBJ2-1	CASSSPGPGREQFF	TGCGCCAGCAGCTCCCCGGGACCGGGGCGTGAGCAGTTCTTC
.	TRBV9	.	TRBJ1-1	CASSASNREANTEAFF	TGTGCCAGCAGCGCCTCAAACAGGGAGGCGAACACTGAAGCTTTCTTT
many	TRBV4-2	TRBD1	TRBJ1-1	CASSQGTGGPDTEAFF	TGTGCCAGCAGCCAAGGCACAGGGGGCCCGGACACTGAAGCTTTCTTT
.	TRBV7-3	.	TRBJ2-1	CASSFESGLANNEQFF	TGTGCCAGCAGCTTTGAATCGGGGCTAGCGAACAATGAGCAGTTCTTC
.	TRBV4-1	.	TRBJ1-3	CASSQRIISGNTIYF	TGCGCCAGCAGCCAGAGGATTATCTCTGGAAACACCATATATTTT
.	TRBV7-9	.	TRBJ2-7	CASSRTWDEQYF	TGTGCCAGCAGCCGAACCTGGGACGAGCAGTACTTC
many	TRBV5-6	TRBD1	TRBJ2-1	CASSLGTGEINNEQFF	TGTGCCAGCAGCTTGGGGACAGGCGAAATCAACAATGAGCAGTTCTTC
few	TRBV7-9	TRBD1	TRBJ2-7	CASSSGTGGESSYEQYF	TGTGCCAGCAGCTCCGGGACAGGGGGCGAATCCTCCTACGAGCAGTACTTC
.	TRBV5-1	.	TRBJ2-5	CASSLGQGSAETQYF	TGCGCCAGCAGCTTGGGTCAGGGTTCGGCAGAGACCCAGTACTTC
many	TRBV4-1	.	TRBJ2-1	CASSSLQGRDYNEQFF	TGCGCCAGCAGCTCTCTCCAGGGCAGGGACTACAATGAGCAGTTCTTC
.	TRBV5-1	TRBD1	TRBJ2-7	CASSVGTGGIAEQYF	TGCGCCAGCAGCGTCGGGACAGGGGGCATTGCAGAGCAGTACTTC
many	TRBV6-2/TRBV6-3	.	TRBJ2-5	CASRGRQETQYF	TGTGCCAGCAGGGGCAGACAAGAGACCCAGTACTTC
many	TRBV6-4	.	TRBJ2-7	CASSPTGDSYEQYF	TGTGCCAGCAGTCCCACGGGGGACTCCTACGAGCAGTACTTC
many	TRBV6-5	.	TRBJ1-1	CASSYSSGPEAFF	TGTGCCAGCAGTTACTCGTCGGGGCCTGAAGCTTTCTTT
.	TRBV4-1	.	TRBJ2-1	CASGQQPRSSYNEQFF	TGCGCCAGCGGCCAGCAGCCCAGGAGCTCCTACAATGAGCAGTTCTTC
.	TRBV5-1	.	TRBJ2-2	CASSLENGGGAGELFF	TGCGCCAGCAGCTTGGAGAATGGGGGCGGCGCCGGGGAGCTGTTTTTT
medium-sized	TRBV5-6	.	TRBJ2-6	CASSGRSSGANVLTF	TGTGCCAGCAGCGGCAGGAGCTCTGGGGCCAACGTCCTGACTTTC
few	TRBV20-1	.	TRBJ1-1	CSAIEERTEAFF	TGCAGTGCTATAGAGGAAAGAACTGAAGCTTTCTTT
few	TRBV6-2/TRBV6-3	.	TRBJ1-5	CASSSTVDILNQPQHF	TGTGCCAGCAGTTCCACCGTAGACATTCTGAATCAGCCCCAGCATTTT
few	TRBV4-2	.	TRBJ2-2	CASSQDFSNAGELFF	TGTGCCAGCAGCCAAGATTTTAGCAACGCCGGGGAGCTGTTTTTT
.	TRBV5-4	.	TRBJ1-2	CASSLDNYGYTF	TGTGCCAGCAGCTTGGACAACTATGGCTACACCTTC
few	TRBV28	TRBD1	TRBJ1-1	CASSAGTELNTEAFF	TGTGCCAGCAGCGCCGGGACAGAATTGAACACTGAAGCTTTCTTT
few	TRBV9	TRBD1	TRBJ2-7	CASSPSTGAYEQYF	TGTGCCAGCAGCCCATCGACAGGGGCCTACGAGCAGTACTTC
many	TRBV7-9	.	TRBJ2-1	CASSSGSEQFF	TGTGCCAGCAGCTCGGGCAGTGAGCAGTTCTTC
many	TRBV21-1	.	TRBJ2-1	CASSKERGALNNEQFF	TGTGCCAGCAGCAAAGAGCGGGGTGCCCTAAACAATGAGCAGTTCTTC
.	TRBV29-1	TRBD2	TRBJ2-7	CSVASGRNYEQYF	TGCAGCGTTGCTAGCGGGAGAAACTACGAGCAGTACTTC
.	TRBV7-6	TRBD1	TRBJ2-7	CASSFEPDRGQTYEQYF	TGTGCCAGCAGCTTCGAGCCTGACAGGGGACAGACCTACGAGCAGTACTTC
.	TRBV20-1	.	TRBJ1-5	CSARDSYQPQHF	TGCAGTGCTAGGGACAGTTATCAGCCCCAGCATTTT
.	TRBV2	.	TRBJ1-6	CASSEVGDYNSPLHF	TGTGCCAGCAGTGAAGTGGGGGACTATAATTCACCCCTCCACTTT
few	TRBV4-1	.	TRBJ2-2	CASSQGGGELFF	TGCGCCAGCAGCCAAGGGGGGGGGGAGCTGTTTTTT
.	TRBV30	.	TRBJ1-5	CAWGRSGGNQPQHF	TGTGCCTGGGGAAGATCGGGGGGCAATCAGCCCCAGCATTTT
.	TRBV6-5	TRBD1	TRBJ1-1	CASSFRTGLSTEAFF	TGTGCCAGCAGTTTTCGGACAGGGTTGAGCACTGAAGCTTTCTTT
few	TRBV7-2	TRBD1	TRBJ2-7	CASSVELAGGTYEQYF	TGTGCCAGCAGCGTAGAATTGGCAGGGGGAACATACGAGCAGTACTTC
few	TRBV6-6	TRBD2	TRBJ2-5	CASSYARAGGDQYF	TGTGCCAGCAGTTACGCACGGGCGGGAGGGGACCAGTACTTC
.	TRBV7-9	.	TRBJ2-7	CASSLPTSYEQYF	TGTGCCAGCAGCTTACCCACATCCTACGAGCAGTACTTC
.	TRBV30	TRBD1	TRBJ2-4	CAWRGLGDRGNNIQYF	TGTGCCTGGAGGGGCCTCGGGGACAGGGGGAATAACATTCAGTACTTC
.	TRBV28	TRBD1	TRBJ2-1	CASSRNRGEQFF	TGTGCCAGCAGTCGGAACAGGGGTGAGCAGTTCTTC
.	TRBV7-2	.	TRBJ2-5	CASSLVTGGGGGQETQYF	TGTGCCAGCAGCTTAGTGACTGGCGGAGGGGGGGGTCAAGAGACCCAGTACTTC
.	TRBV7-9	.	TRBJ2-6	CASSLNVLTF	TGTGCCAGCAGCTTGAACGTCCTGACTTTC
few	TRBV2	TRBD1	TRBJ2-7	CASGGRDRATGSYEQYF	TGTGCCAGCGGGGGTCGGGACAGGGCGACCGGCTCCTACGAGCAGTACTTC
.	TRBV3-1	TRBD2	TRBJ2-6	CASSPKLVAGGPTSGANVLTF	TGTGCCAGCAGCCCTAAGTTAGTAGCGGGAGGGCCGACATCCGGGGCCAACGTCCTGACTTTC
few	TRBV28	.	TRBJ2-7	CASSLDVDEQYF	TGTGCCAGCAGTTTGGATGTAGACGAGCAGTACTTC
many	TRBV29-1	TRBD1	TRBJ1-6	CSGPRTGMCRAPLHF	TGCAGCGGGCCTCGGACAGGAATGTGCAGAGCACCCCTCCACTTT
many	TRBV5-1	.	TRBJ2-1	CASSFSGGSYNEQFF	TGCGCCAGCAGCTTTAGCGGAGGCTCCTACAATGAGCAGTTCTTC
many	TRBV28	TRBD2	TRBJ2-3	CASSRTSGRGSGDTQYF	TGTGCCAGCAGCCGGACTAGCGGGCGGGGAAGTGGGGATACGCAGTATTTT
many	TRBV5-1	TRBD1	TRBJ1-1	CATSDRGPTEAFF	TGCGCCACCTCAGACAGGGGGCCCACTGAAGCTTTCTTT
few	TRBV12-3/TRBV12-4	.	TRBJ2-7	CASSLGGSYSYEQYF	TGTGCCAGCAGTTTAGGGGGGAGTTATTCCTACGAGCAGTACTTC
.	TRBV4-2	TRBD1	TRBJ1-3	CASSQRQGAGNTIYF	TGTGCCAGCAGCCAAAGACAGGGGGCCGGAAACACCATATATTTT
few	TRBV7-9	TRBD1	TRBJ1-1	CASKNRGGTEAFF	TGTGCCAGCAAAAACAGGGGAGGCACTGAAGCTTTCTTT
many	TRBV4-1	TRBD1	TRBJ2-1	CASSQGNRGQFF	TGCGCCAGCAGCCAAGGGAACAGGGGACAGTTCTTC